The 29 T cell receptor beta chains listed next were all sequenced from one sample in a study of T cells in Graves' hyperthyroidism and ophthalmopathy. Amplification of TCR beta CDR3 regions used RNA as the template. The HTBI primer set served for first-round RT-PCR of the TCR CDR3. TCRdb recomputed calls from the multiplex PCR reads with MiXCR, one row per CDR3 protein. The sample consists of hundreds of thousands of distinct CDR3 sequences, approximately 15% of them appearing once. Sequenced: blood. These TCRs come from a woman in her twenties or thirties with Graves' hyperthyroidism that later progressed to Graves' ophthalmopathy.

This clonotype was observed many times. Written as DNA, the CDR3 is TGTGCCAGCAGACCGCTTGGACTAGCGGGAGTAGCAGATACGCAGTATTTT. The encoded protein is CASRPLGLAGVADTQYF. V and J are TRBV28 and TRBJ2-3, with TRBD2 matching over 13 bases. CDR3 length equals 17 residues. The ends lost 6 bases at V and 4 bases at J; junction bases unmatched: 10. Germline V gene lookup returns CDR1 MDHEN and CDR2 SYDVKM.

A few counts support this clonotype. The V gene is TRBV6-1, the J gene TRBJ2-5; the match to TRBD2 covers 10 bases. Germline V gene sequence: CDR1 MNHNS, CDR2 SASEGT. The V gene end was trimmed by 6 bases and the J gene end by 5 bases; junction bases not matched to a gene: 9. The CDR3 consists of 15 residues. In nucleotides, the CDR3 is TGTGCCAGCAGCCCCAGCGGGAGGGCCGGGGAGACCCAGTACTTC. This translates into CASSPSGRAGETQYF.

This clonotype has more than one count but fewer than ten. DNA of the CDR3: TGTGCCTGGAGTGTACAAAGGACTAGCAAAGGGGGGGGTGAGCAGTTCTTC. It translates to CAWSVQRTSKGGGEQFF. The chain couples TRBV30 to TRBJ2-1; TRBD2 aligns across 8 bases. CDR3 size: 17 residues. J gave up 9 bases and V 0 bases, and 16 bases lay outside the gene matches. Germline CDR1 and CDR2: GTSNPN and SVGIG (reference sequence).

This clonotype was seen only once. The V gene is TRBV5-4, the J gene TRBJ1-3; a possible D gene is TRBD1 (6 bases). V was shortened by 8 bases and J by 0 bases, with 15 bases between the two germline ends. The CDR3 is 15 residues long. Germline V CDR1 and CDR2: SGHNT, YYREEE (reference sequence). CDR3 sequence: CASETRGSSGNTIYF. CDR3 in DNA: TGTGCCAGTGAGACCAGGGGAAGCTCTGGAAACACCATATATTTT.

The CDR3 region has the DNA TGTGCCAGCAGCGAGATCCGGGATGGGACAGATACGCAGTATTTT. Translating it yields CASSEIRDGTDTQYF. The chain links TRBV2 to TRBJ2-3; D is perhaps TRBD2 (5 bases). Between the trimmed V and J ends, which lost 6 bases and 3 bases, there was a span of 16 bases. The length of the CDR3 is 15 residues. Germline CDR1 and CDR2: SNHLY and FYNNEI.

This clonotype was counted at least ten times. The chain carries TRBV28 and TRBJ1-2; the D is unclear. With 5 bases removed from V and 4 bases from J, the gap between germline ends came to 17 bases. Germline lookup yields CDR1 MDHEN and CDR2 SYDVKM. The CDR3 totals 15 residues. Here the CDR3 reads CASSLPPGGTYGYTF. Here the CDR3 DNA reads TGTGCCAGCAGTCTACCACCGGGAGGTACCTATGGCTACACCTTC.

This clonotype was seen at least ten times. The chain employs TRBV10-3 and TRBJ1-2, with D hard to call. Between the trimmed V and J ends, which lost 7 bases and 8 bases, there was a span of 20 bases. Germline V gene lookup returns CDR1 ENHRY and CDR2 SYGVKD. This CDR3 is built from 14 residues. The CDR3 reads CAIMLPDQSGGYTF. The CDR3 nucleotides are TGTGCCATCATGCTCCCCGATCAGTCAGGAGGCTACACCTTC.

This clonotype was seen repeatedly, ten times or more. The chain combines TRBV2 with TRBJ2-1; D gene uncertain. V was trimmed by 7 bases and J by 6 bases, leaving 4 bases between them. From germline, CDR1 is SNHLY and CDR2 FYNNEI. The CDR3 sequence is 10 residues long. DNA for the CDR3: TGTGCCAGCAAAGGCAATGAGCAGTTCTTC. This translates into CASKGNEQFF.

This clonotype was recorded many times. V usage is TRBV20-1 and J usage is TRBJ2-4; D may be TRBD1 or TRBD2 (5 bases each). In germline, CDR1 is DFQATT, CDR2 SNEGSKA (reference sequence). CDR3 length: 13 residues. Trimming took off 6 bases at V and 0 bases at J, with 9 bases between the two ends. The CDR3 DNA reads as TGCAGTGCGGGGGTACTAGCCAAAAACATTCAGTACTTC. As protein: CSAGVLAKNIQYF.

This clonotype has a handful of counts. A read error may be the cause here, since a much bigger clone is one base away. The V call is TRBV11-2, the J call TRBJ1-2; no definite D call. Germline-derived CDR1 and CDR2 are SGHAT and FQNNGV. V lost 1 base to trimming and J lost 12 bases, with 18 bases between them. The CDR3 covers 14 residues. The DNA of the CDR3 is TGTGCCAGCAGCTTAGGACCTACCTATGGCCGCCACACCTTC. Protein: CASSLGPTYGRHTF.

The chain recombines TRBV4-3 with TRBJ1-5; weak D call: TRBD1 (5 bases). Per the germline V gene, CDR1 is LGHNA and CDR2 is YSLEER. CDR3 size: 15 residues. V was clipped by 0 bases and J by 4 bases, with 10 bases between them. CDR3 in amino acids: CASSQERGGNQPQHF. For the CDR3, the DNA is TGCGCCAGCAGCCAAGAAAGGGGAGGAAATCAGCCCCAGCATTTT.

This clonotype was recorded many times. The CDR3 bases are TGTGCCAGCAGCACAGGGGCAGGTCGACATCAGCCCCAGCATTTT. Encoded protein: CASSTGAGRHQPQHF. V and J are TRBV12-3 or TRBV12-4 and TRBJ1-5; 7 bases are shared with TRBD1. This CDR3 has 15 residues. V shed 6 bases, J shed 5 bases, and the junction held 10 bases outside the gene matches.

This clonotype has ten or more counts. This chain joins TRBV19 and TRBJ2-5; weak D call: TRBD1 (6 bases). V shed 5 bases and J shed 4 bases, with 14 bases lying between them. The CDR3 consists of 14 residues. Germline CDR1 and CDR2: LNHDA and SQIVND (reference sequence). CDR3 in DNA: TGTGCCAGTAGTCGCTACGGACAGTTAGAGACCCAGTACTTC. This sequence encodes CASSRYGQLETQYF.

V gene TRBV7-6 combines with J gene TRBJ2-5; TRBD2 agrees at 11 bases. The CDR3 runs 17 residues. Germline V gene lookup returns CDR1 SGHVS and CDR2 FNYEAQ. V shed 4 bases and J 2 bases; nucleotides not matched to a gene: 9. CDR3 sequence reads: CASSSLTSGIYQETQYF. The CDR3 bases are TGTGCCAGCAGCTCCCTGACTAGCGGGATCTATCAAGAGACCCAGTACTTC.

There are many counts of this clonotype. The CDR3 region has the DNA TGTGCCATCAGTGACCCGGGATTGATGAACACTGAAGCTTTCTTT. Its protein product is CAISDPGLMNTEAFF. J is TRBJ1-1 and V is TRBV10-3; D not resolved. Germline lookup yields CDR1 ENHRY and CDR2 SYGVKD. The ends were cut back, 3 bases at V and 0 bases at J, with 11 bases in the middle. The CDR3 is 15 residues long.

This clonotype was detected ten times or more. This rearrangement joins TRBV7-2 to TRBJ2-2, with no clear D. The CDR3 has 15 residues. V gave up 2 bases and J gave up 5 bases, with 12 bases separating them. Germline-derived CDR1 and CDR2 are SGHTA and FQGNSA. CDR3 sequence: CASSLKSQLTGELFF. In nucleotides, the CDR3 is TGTGCCAGCAGCTTAAAGTCCCAGCTAACCGGGGAGCTGTTTTTT.

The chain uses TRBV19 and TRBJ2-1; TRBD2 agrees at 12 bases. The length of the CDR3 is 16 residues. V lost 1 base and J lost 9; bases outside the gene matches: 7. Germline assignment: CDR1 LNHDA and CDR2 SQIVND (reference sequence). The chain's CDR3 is CASSIGSSGRGSEQFF. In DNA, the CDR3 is TGTGCCAGTAGTATAGGTTCTAGCGGGAGGGGGAGTGAGCAGTTCTTC.

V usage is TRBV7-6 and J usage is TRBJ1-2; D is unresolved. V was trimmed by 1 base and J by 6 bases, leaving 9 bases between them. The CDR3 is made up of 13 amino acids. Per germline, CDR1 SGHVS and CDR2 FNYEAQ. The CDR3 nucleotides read TGTGCCAGCAGCTTAGGCGGAGGGAATGGCTACACCTTC. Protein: CASSLGGGNGYTF.

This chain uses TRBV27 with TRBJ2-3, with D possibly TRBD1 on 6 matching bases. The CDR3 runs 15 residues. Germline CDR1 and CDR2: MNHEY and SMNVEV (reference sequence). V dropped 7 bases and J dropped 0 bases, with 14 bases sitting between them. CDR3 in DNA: TGTGCCAGCACGTCCGGGACACTGAGCACAGATACGCAGTATTTT. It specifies CASTSGTLSTDTQYF.

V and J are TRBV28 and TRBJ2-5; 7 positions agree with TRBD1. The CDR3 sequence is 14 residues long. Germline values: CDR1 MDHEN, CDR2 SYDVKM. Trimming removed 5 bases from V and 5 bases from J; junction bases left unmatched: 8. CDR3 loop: CASSTTGKGETQYF. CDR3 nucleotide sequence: TGTGCCAGCAGTACGACAGGGAAGGGGGAGACCCAGTACTTC.

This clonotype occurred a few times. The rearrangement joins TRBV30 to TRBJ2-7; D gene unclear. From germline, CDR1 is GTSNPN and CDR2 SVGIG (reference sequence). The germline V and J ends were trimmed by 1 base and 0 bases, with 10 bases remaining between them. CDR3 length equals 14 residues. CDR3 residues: CAWSEDSHSYEQYF. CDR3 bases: TGTGCCTGGAGTGAAGATAGCCACTCCTACGAGCAGTACTTC.

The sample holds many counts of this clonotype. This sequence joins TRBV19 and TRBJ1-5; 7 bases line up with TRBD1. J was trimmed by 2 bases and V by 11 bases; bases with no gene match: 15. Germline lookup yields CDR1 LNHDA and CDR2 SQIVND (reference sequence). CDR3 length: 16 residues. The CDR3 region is CAGTGERVQGNQPQHF. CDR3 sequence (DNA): TGTGCCGGAACAGGGGAGAGGGTACAAGGCAATCAGCCCCAGCATTTT.

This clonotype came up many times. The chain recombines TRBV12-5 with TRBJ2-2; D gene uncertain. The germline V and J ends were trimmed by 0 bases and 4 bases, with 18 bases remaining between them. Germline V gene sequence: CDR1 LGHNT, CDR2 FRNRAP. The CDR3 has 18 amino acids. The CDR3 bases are TGTGCTAGTGGTTTGGTACTATTTGTAAGTAGGCTCACCGGGGAGCTGTTTTTT. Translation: CASGLVLFVSRLTGELFF.

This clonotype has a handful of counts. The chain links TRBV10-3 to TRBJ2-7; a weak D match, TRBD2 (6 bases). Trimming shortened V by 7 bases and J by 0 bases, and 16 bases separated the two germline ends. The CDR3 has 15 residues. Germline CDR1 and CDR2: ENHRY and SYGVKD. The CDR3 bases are TGTGCCATCACCGATGTGGGAGGCCGCTCCTACGAGCAGTACTTC. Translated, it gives CAITDVGGRSYEQYF.

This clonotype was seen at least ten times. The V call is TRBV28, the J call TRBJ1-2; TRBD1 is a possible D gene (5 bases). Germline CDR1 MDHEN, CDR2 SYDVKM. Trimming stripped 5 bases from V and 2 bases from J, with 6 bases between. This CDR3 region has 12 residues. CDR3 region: CASSRDNYGYTF. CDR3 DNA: TGTGCCAGCAGTCGGGACAACTATGGCTACACCTTC.

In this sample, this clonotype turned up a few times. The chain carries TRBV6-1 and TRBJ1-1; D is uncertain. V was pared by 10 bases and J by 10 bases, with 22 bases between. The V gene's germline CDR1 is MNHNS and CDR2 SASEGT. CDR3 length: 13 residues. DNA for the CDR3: TGTGCCACCACAAACGGCCACTTGGACGGAGCTTTCTTT. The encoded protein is CATTNGHLDGAFF.

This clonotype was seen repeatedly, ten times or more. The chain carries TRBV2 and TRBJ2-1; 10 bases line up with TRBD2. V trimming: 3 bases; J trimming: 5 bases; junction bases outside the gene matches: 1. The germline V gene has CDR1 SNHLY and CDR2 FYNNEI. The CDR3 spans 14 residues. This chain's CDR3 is CASSELAGDNEQFF. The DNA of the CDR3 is TGTGCCAGCAGTGAGCTAGCGGGGGACAATGAGCAGTTCTTC.

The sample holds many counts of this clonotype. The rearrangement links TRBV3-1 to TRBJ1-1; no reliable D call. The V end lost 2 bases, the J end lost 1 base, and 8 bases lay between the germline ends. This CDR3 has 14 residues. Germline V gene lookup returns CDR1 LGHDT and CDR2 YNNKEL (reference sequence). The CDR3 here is CASSQNGANTEAFF. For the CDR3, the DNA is TGTGCCAGCAGCCAAAACGGCGCGAACACTGAAGCTTTCTTT.

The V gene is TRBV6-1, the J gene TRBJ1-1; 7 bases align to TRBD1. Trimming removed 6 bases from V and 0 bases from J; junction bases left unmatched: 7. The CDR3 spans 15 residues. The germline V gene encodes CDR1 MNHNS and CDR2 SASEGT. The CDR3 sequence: CASSSATGMNTEAFF. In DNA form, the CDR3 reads TGTGCCAGCAGCTCGGCGACAGGGATGAACACTGAAGCTTTCTTT.